Each of the 23 T cell receptor beta chains below was sequenced from the same sample in a study of blood T cell repertoires in COVID-19. Assay: immunoSEQ multiplex PCR; the TCRdb copy retains only in-frame clones and omits some. The table records 250,000 or so clones, approximately 86% of them present only once. Specimen: peripheral blood. The receptors originated from a man aged 40-49 years with active or convalescent COVID-19.

The V and J genes are TRBV2 and TRBJ1-5; maybe TRBD1 (6 bases). Deletions cut 1 base from V and 3 bases from J, with 7 bases between. The CDR3 is made up of 14 amino acids. Germline V gives CDR1 SNHLY, CDR2 FYNNEI. The CDR3 DNA sequence: TGTGCCAGCAGTGAAGGGGACACCAATCAGCCCCAGCATTTT. This encodes CASSEGDTNQPQHF.

Comments on this clone: At one boundary the junction diverges from the germline segment, which might be a read error. V and J are TRBV5-1 and TRBJ2-1, with D possibly matching TRBD2 (6 bases). Germline V gene sequence: CDR1 SGHRS, CDR2 YFSETQ. The CDR3 has 13 amino acids. The CDR3 DNA sequence: TGCGCCAGCAGCACTCCACCCGGGTCCCGCGGGGTCTTC. Protein sequence: CASSTPPGSRGVF. Variable domain in full (rest from reference TRBV5-1 and TRBJ2-1): KAGVTQTPRYLIKTRGQQVTLSCSPISGHRSVSWYQQTPGQGLQFLFEYFSETQRNKGNFPGRFSGRQFSNSRSEMNVSTLELGDSALYLCASSTPPGSRGVFGPGTRLTVL.

This clone was found once. CDR3 sequence: CASSEAWFSYNSPLHF. The CDR3 DNA sequence: TGTGCCAGCAGTGAGGCTTGGTTCTCCTATAATTCACCCCTCCACTTT. The chain couples TRBV6-1 to TRBJ1-6; D is undetermined. The V and J ends lost 3 bases and 0 bases respectively, with 9 bases between them. CDR1 and CDR2 (germline): MNHNS, SASEGT. This CDR3 has 16 residues.

V is TRBV4-2 and J is TRBJ2-1; 8 nucleotides agree with TRBD1. Germline CDR1 LGHNA, CDR2 YNFKEQ. CDR3 length: 20 amino acids. Trimming took 0 bases from V and 7 from J; bases not matched to a gene: 20. CDR3 nucleotide sequence: TGTGCCAGCAGCCAAGATAGGACAGGGTTCAGGGTTAAGAGAGGGAATGAGCAGTTCTTC. Its protein product is CASSQDRTGFRVKRGNEQFF.

The chain couples TRBV19 to TRBJ2-3; D is uncertain. With 8 bases removed from V and 2 bases from J, the gap between germline ends came to 11 bases. CDR1 and CDR2 from the germline V gene are LNHDA and SQIVND (reference sequence). The CDR3 runs to 13 residues. In DNA form, the CDR3 reads TGTGCCAGTTGTTTAAGCGCCACAGATACGCAGTATTTT. Translation gives CASCLSATDTQYF. The full variable domain, with the rest looked up from reference TRBV19 and TRBJ2-3, is DGGITQSPKYLFRKEGQNVTLSCEQNLNHDAMYWYRQDPGQGLRLIYYSQIVNDFQKGDIAEGYSVSREKKESFPLTVTSAQKNPTAFYLCASCLSATDTQYFGPGTRLTVL.

This chain connects TRBV9 to TRBJ2-7; 7 nucleotides line up with TRBD1. Unmatched junction bases numbered 5, after V lost 2 bases and J lost 0 bases. The CDR3 is 15 amino acids. The germline V gene encodes CDR1 SGDLS and CDR2 YYNGEE. CDR3 in DNA: TGTGCCAGCAGCGTGGGACAGTTGAGCTCCTACGAGCAGTACTTC. This codes for CASSVGQLSSYEQYF.

J is TRBJ2-5 and V is TRBV7-9; 7 bases align to TRBD2. Germline assignment: CDR1 SEHNR and CDR2 FQNEAQ (reference sequence). The length of the CDR3 is 13 residues. After removal of 5 bases from V and 4 bases from J, the junction contained 4 bases not matched to a gene. The CDR3 DNA reads as TGTGCCAGCAGCCGACTAGCTGGAGAGACCCAGTACTTC. This encodes CASSRLAGETQYF. The full variable domain, with the rest looked up from reference TRBV7-9 and TRBJ2-5, is DTGVSQNPRHKITKRGQNVTFRCDPISEHNRLYWYRQTLGQGPEFLTYFQNEAQLEKSRLLSDRFSAERPKGSFSTLEIQRTEQGDSAMYLCASSRLAGETQYFGPGTRLLVL.

The chain uses TRBV5-1 and TRBJ2-5; a weak D match, TRBD1 (5 bases). V lost 4 bases to trimming and J lost 6 bases, with 19 bases between them. Germline loops: CDR1 SGHRS, CDR2 YFSETQ. The CDR3 totals 15 residues. The CDR3 DNA follows: TGCGCCAGCAGCCCCGGACACCAGTCCGGTCAGACCCAGTACTTC. Residues: CASSPGHQSGQTQYF.

V usage is TRBV7-6 and J usage is TRBJ2-2; 9 bases map to TRBD1. The CDR3 is 15 residues long. Trimming cost V 6 bases and J 7 bases; bases outside gene matches: 9. Germline CDR1 reads SGHVS; CDR2 reads FNYEAQ. The CDR3 DNA is TGTGCCAGCAGTTCAGGACAGGGGAGTGTCGGGGAGCTGTTTTTT. Its protein product is CASSSGQGSVGELFF.

The chain combines TRBV5-5 with TRBJ2-1, with unresolved D. CDR1 SGHKS and CDR2 YYEKEE come from the germline V gene (reference sequence). Trimming removed 0 bases from V and 6 bases from J, with 13 bases in between. This CDR3 is 15 amino acids long. The CDR3 here is CASSLANYPGNEQFF. CDR3 nucleotides: TGTGCCAGCAGCTTGGCCAACTACCCTGGCAATGAGCAGTTCTTC. The full variable domain, in which reference TRBV5-5 and TRBJ2-1 provide the parts outside the CDR3, is DAGVTQSPTHLIKTRGQQVTLRCSPISGHKSVSWYQQVLGQGPQFIFQYYEKEERGRGNFPDRFSARQFPNYSSELNVNALLLGDSALYLCASSLANYPGNEQFFGPGTRLTVL.

In this sample, this clone turned up once. V is TRBV10-3 and J is TRBJ1-4, with D unclear. This CDR3 region has 13 residues. The V and J ends lost 7 bases and 5 bases respectively, with 11 bases between them. CDR1 and CDR2 (germline): ENHRY, SYGVKD. The CDR3 is CAITAGLNEKLFF. CDR3 nucleotides: TGTGCCATCACGGCGGGCTTGAATGAAAAACTGTTTTTT.

The genes are TRBV5-4 and TRBJ2-3; 7 bases are shared with TRBD2. Germline V gene data show CDR1 as SGHNT and CDR2 as YYREEE (reference sequence). J was trimmed by 8 bases and V by 0 bases; bases with no gene match: 9. The CDR3 extends over 15 amino acids. CDR3 nucleotide sequence: TGTGCCAGCAGCTTGGGGGGCGTAGGGGAGGGTACGCAGTATTTT. Residues: CASSLGGVGEGTQYF.

The rearrangement links TRBV9 to TRBJ1-2; D unclear. Germline V gene data show CDR1 as SGDLS and CDR2 as YYNGEE. This CDR3 is built from 15 residues. V lost 0 bases, J lost 3 bases, and 12 bases lay in between. CDR3 in amino acids: CASSVGEWAYYGYTF. The CDR3 nucleotides are TGTGCCAGCAGCGTAGGGGAGTGGGCCTACTATGGCTACACCTTC.

V and J are TRBV5-1 and TRBJ1-4; D ambiguous. The V end lost 0 bases, the J end lost 6 bases, and 6 bases lay between the germline ends. The CDR3 runs to 13 residues. Germline CDR1 is SGHRS and CDR2 is YFSETQ. As DNA, the CDR3 is TGCGCCAGCAGCTTGGGTTCCGATGAAAAACTGTTTTTT. Protein sequence: CASSLGSDEKLFF.

This clone has only one observation. V and J are TRBV24-1 and TRBJ2-3, with a tentative D call TRBD1 (5 bases). V lost 4 bases and J 2 bases, leaving 9 bases between the germline ends. Germline loops: CDR1 KGHDR, CDR2 SFDVKD. This CDR3 region has 14 residues. CDR3 sequence (DNA): TGTGCCACCAGTGAGCGGACAACCACAGATACGCAGTATTTT. Translated, it gives CATSERTTTDTQYF.

The chain is built from TRBV9 and TRBJ2-5, with TRBD1 identical over 7 bases. This CDR3 comprises 16 residues. The trim removed 1 base at V and 6 bases at J, leaving 12 bases unmatched. Germline-derived CDR1 and CDR2 are SGDLS and YYNGEE. The CDR3 bases are TGTGCCAGCAGCGTAAACGTCCGGGACAGTGAAAAGACCCAGTACTTC. Translation: CASSVNVRDSEKTQYF. Complete variable domain (other parts from reference TRBV9 and TRBJ2-5): DSGVTQTPKHLITATGQRVTLRCSPRSGDLSVYWYQQSLDQGLQFLIQYYNGEERAKGNILERFSAQQFPDLHSELNLSSLELGDSALYFCASSVNVRDSEKTQYFGPGTRLLVL.

This clone appeared once. The chain combines TRBV29-1 with TRBJ1-1, with 7 bases aligning to TRBD1. The germline gives CDR1 SQVTM, CDR2 ANQGSEA. The CDR3 covers 14 residues. Trimming at V came to 7 bases and at J to 6 bases, leaving 14 bases not matched to a gene. This chain's CDR3 is CSAYRQGGRSEAFF. The DNA for the CDR3 is TGCAGCGCCTATAGACAGGGAGGTAGGTCTGAAGCTTTCTTT.

A single count supports this clone. The rearrangement uses TRBV19 and TRBJ2-1; D gene ambiguous. The CDR3 extends over 12 amino acids. Trimming cost V 7 bases and J 4 bases, with 8 bases left between them. Germline V gene sequence: CDR1 LNHDA, CDR2 SQIVND (reference sequence). CDR3 nucleotides: TGTGCCAGTAATGGGCTGTACAATGAGCAGTTCTTC. Translation: CASNGLYNEQFF.

The chain couples TRBV19 to TRBJ2-7, with 7 bases matching TRBD1. The junction had 2 bases not matched to a gene; V was cut back by 9 bases and J by 3 bases. CDR1 and CDR2 from the germline V gene are LNHDA and SQIVND (reference sequence). The CDR3 consists of 11 residues. This chain's CDR3 is CASPGGYEQYF. CDR3 in DNA: TGTGCCAGCCCAGGGGGCTACGAGCAGTACTTC. Together with reference TRBV19 and TRBJ2-7, the CDR3 gives the full variable domain: DGGITQSPKYLFRKEGQNVTLSCEQNLNHDAMYWYRQDPGQGLRLIYYSQIVNDFQKGDIAEGYSVSREKKESFPLTVTSAQKNPTAFYLCASPGGYEQYFGPGTRLTVT.

The genes are TRBV2 and TRBJ2-1, with 12 bases lining up with TRBD2. V lost 6 bases to trimming and J lost 8 bases; unmatched junction nucleotides: 5. This CDR3 has 14 residues. Germline V gene sequence: CDR1 SNHLY, CDR2 FYNNEI. CDR3 protein: CASRRTSGTDEQFF. Written as DNA, the CDR3 is TGTGCCAGCAGGCGGACTAGCGGGACTGATGAGCAGTTCTTC.

A single count supports this clone. The chain is built from TRBV24-1 and TRBJ2-1, with 13 bases lining up with TRBD2. The CDR3 runs 18 residues. Trimming at V came to 5 bases and at J to 5 bases, leaving 11 bases not matched to a gene. Germline-derived CDR1 and CDR2 are KGHDR and SFDVKD. The CDR3 is CATSGGLAGVGPDNEQFF. The CDR3 DNA is TGTGCCACCAGTGGTGGACTAGCGGGAGTAGGCCCCGACAATGAGCAGTTCTTC.

A few counts support this clone. This chain links TRBV6-4 with TRBJ2-7; D possibly corresponds to TRBD1 (5 bases). Germline CDR1 MRHNA, CDR2 SNTAGT. The V and J ends lost 4 bases and 5 bases respectively, with 15 bases between them. The CDR3 is 14 residues long. CDR3 region: CASSGGRSGNEQYF. The DNA for the CDR3 is TGTGCCAGCAGTGGTGGCAGATCAGGGAACGAGCAGTACTTC.

V is TRBV2 and J is TRBJ1-5, with TRBD1 identical over 7 bases. J lost 2 bases, V lost 6 bases, and 7 bases had no gene match. The CDR3 contains 15 residues. The germline V gene has CDR1 SNHLY and CDR2 FYNNEI. The DNA of the CDR3 is TGTGCCAGCAGCCTAGACAGGGATGGCAATCAGCCCCAGCATTTT. Translation: CASSLDRDGNQPQHF.